Here is one T cell receptor (beta chain) with its context. Its cognate antigen is unknown. Germline CDR1 is KGHSH and CDR2 is LQKENI. This CDR3 region has 14 residues. Trimming took off 3 bases at V and 6 bases at J, with 12 bases between the two ends. These data come from a study of CD8 T cells in ankylosing spondylitis. Study-wide points: Relatively rare in peripheral blood, disease-linked clones were also CD8+. It appeared that ankylosing spondylitis blood was characterized by a TCR beta motif of several highly homologous variants. Reportedly, disease-linked clones are significantly enriched in ankylosing spondylitis patients' matched synovial fluid. There were earlier reports of some motif variants in reactive arthritis synovial fluid and blood.

5'-RACE, quantitative and with molecular barcodes, yielded the TCR beta libraries. TCRdb re-called the 5' RACE reads through MiXCR, storing one row per CDR3 protein. The sample holds about 420,000 distinct CDR3 sequences; around 20% are singletons and the top ten take around 16%. The chain recombines TRBV18 with TRBJ2-1, with D maybe TRBD2 (6 bases). The source material was blood, either unsorted or a sorted T cell fraction (not recorded which). This clonotype was obtained from a male donor with ankylosing spondylitis. CDR3 bases: TGTGCCAGCTCACCCACACTAGCTGGCAATGAGCAGTTCTTC. It codes for CASSPTLAGNEQFF.